Shown below are 21 T cell receptor beta chains from a single sample sequenced in a study of T cell repertoires in cytomegalovirus infection. TCRdb reprocessed the reads via MiXCR and lists one record per CDR3 protein. Seen here are 680,000 or so distinct CDR3 sequences, less than 40% observed once, and the top ten hold roughly 2.9%. Sample: PBMCs. The receptors originated from a human donor in good health (CMV status not recorded). Some clones in this sample may be carry-over from other donors' samples.

This clonotype was observed many times. This CDR3 reads CASSADGNQPQHF. CDR3 DNA sequence: TGTGCCAGCAGCGCCGACGGAAATCAGCCCCAGCATTTT. The genes are TRBV7-6 and TRBJ1-5; D ambiguous. The germline V and J ends were trimmed by 5 bases and 4 bases, with 9 bases remaining between them. This CDR3 has 13 amino acids. CDR1 SGHVS and CDR2 FNYEAQ come from the germline V gene.

This rearrangement joins TRBV27 to TRBJ1-2; 10 nucleotides agree with TRBD1. The CDR3 contains 15 residues. The trim removed 6 bases at V and 8 bases at J, leaving 12 bases unmatched. CDR1 is MNHEY and CDR2 is SMNVEV in the germline V gene (reference sequence). CDR3 residues: CASSLHGQGVVGYTF. The CDR3 DNA follows: TGTGCCAGCAGCCTTCATGGACAGGGGGTTGTAGGCTACACCTTC.

This chain uses TRBV5-6 with TRBJ2-3; D call uncertain. Trimming left V 0 bases short and J 0 bases short, with 14 bases between. The germline V gene has CDR1 SGHDT and CDR2 YYEEEE. The CDR3 runs to 17 residues. In DNA form, the CDR3 reads TGTGCCAGCAGCTTGGGCACACAGAGATTAAGCACAGATACGCAGTATTTT. Protein sequence: CASSLGTQRLSTDTQYF.

There are a few counts of this clonotype. V gene TRBV19 combines with J gene TRBJ1-5; perhaps TRBD1 as D (5 bases). Germline CDR1 and CDR2: LNHDA and SQIVND (reference sequence). The CDR3 loop spans 15 amino acids. The germline V and J ends were trimmed by 3 bases and 7 bases, with 16 bases remaining between them. CDR3 protein: CASSIPRDSRQPQHF. CDR3 bases: TGTGCCAGTAGTATCCCCCGGGACTCCAGGCAGCCCCAGCATTTT.

This clonotype showed up just a few times. The chain recombines TRBV28 with TRBJ2-7, with 10 bases lining up with TRBD1. The V and J ends lost 5 bases and 5 bases, in that order; junction bases with no gene match: 6. The germline V gene has CDR1 MDHEN and CDR2 SYDVKM. This CDR3 region has 14 residues. The CDR3 DNA sequence: TGTGCCAGCAGTCCGCCGGGACAGGGGAACGAGCAGTACTTC. This translates into CASSPPGQGNEQYF.

The chain uses TRBV29-1 and TRBJ2-2; TRBD2 agrees at 7 bases. The CDR3 has 15 amino acids. CDR1 SQVTM and CDR2 ANQGSEA come from the germline V gene. V lost 5 bases and J lost 6; bases outside the gene matches: 12. CDR3 bases: TGCAGCGTTAAGTTGGGGACTATCGCATCCGGGGAGCTGTTTTTT. Protein sequence: CSVKLGTIASGELFF.

To note about this clonotype: One junction end does not reproduce the germline sequence, and a read error may be involved. The rearrangement links TRBV7-2 to TRBJ1-5, with D possibly being TRBD1 (5 bases). This CDR3 contains 15 residues. CDR1 and CDR2 from the germline V gene are SGHTA and FQGNSA. CDR3 sequence reads: CASRTTDVQNQPPHF. CDR3 coding DNA: TGTGCCAGCAGAACGACAGACGTGCAAAATCAGCCCCCGCATTTT. The full variable domain, completed using reference TRBV7-2 and TRBJ1-5, is GAGVSQSPSNKVTEKGKDVELRCDPISGHTALYWYRQSLGQGLEFLIYFQGNSAPDKSGLPSDRFSAERTGGSVSTLTIQRTQQEDSAVYLCASRTTDVQNQPPHFGDGTRLSIL.

The chain joins TRBV28 to TRBJ1-1; maybe TRBD1 (5 bases). There are 14 residues in the CDR3. Germline values: CDR1 MDHEN, CDR2 SYDVKM. Trimming removed 5 bases at V and 1 base at J, with 11 bases between. DNA of the CDR3: TGTGCCAGCAGTACGGACGGGGGGAACACTGAAGCTTTCTTT. Protein: CASSTDGGNTEAFF.

This clonotype was observed a handful of times. V and J are TRBV4-2 and TRBJ2-7, with D tentatively TRBD2 (5 bases). This CDR3 contains 14 residues. V was pared by 6 bases and J by 3 bases, with 15 bases between. The germline V gene encodes CDR1 LGHNA and CDR2 YNFKEQ. The CDR3 DNA reads as TGTGCCAGCAGTCCGGACTCCGAGGACTACGAGCAGTACTTC. Protein sequence: CASSPDSEDYEQYF.

The rearrangement joins TRBV10-2 to TRBJ1-5, with 8 positions matching TRBD1. The germline CDR1 and CDR2 sequences are WSHSY and SAAADI. Unmatched junction bases numbered 11, after V lost 6 bases and J lost 1 base. The CDR3 runs to 17 residues. The CDR3 coding sequence is TGCGCCAGCAGCGAGGACAGGGACGAGTGGAGCAATCAGCCCCAGCATTTT. Amino acids: CASSEDRDEWSNQPQHF.

As for this clonotype: A read error is possible here, since a much larger clone lies one base away. V gene TRBV7-2 combines with J gene TRBJ2-3, with 12 bases that match TRBD2. Germline CDR1 and CDR2: SGHTA and FQGNSA. This CDR3 has 19 residues. The CDR3: CAISLRLAGADNPLDTQYF. CDR3 in DNA: TGTGCCATCAGCTTACGACTAGCGGGGGCCGATAACCCTCTAGATACGCAGTATTTT. Using reference TRBV7-2 and TRBJ2-3 for the parts outside the CDR3, the full variable domain is GAGVSQSPSNKVTEKGKDVELRCDPISGHTALYWYRQSLGQGLEFLIYFQGNSAPDKSGLPSDRFSAERTGGSVSTLTIQRTQQEDSAVYLCAISLRLAGADNPLDTQYFGPGTRLTVL.

The V and J genes are TRBV11-1 and TRBJ2-3; the match to TRBD2 covers 12 bases. CDR3 length: 15 amino acids. V shed 6 bases, J shed 6 bases, and the junction held 7 bases outside the gene matches. Germline V lookup: CDR1 SGHAT, CDR2 FQDESV (reference sequence). CDR3 in DNA: TGTGCCAGCAGTTCCCGACTAGCGGGAGTTGATACGCAGTATTTT. This gives the protein CASSSRLAGVDTQYF.

The chain carries TRBV4-1 and TRBJ2-6; 8 nucleotides align to TRBD2. Per germline, CDR1 MGHRA and CDR2 YSYEKL. The CDR3 totals 20 residues. V trimming: 2 bases; J trimming: 0 bases; junction bases outside the gene matches: 12. The chain's CDR3 is CASSQLQTSGGISGANVLTF. DNA of the CDR3: TGCGCCAGCAGCCAACTGCAGACCAGCGGGGGCATCTCTGGGGCCAACGTCCTGACTTTC.

This clonotype has only a few counts. The chain has TRBV12-3 or TRBV12-4 and TRBJ1-1, with D perhaps matching TRBD1 (5 bases). V shed 6 bases and J shed 11 bases, with 19 bases lying between them. CDR3 length equals 13 residues. The CDR3 spells CASSQTRANSAFF. The CDR3 DNA follows: TGTGCCAGCAGCCAGACCAGGGCCAACTCGGCTTTCTTT.

This clonotype was picked up a small number of times. The J gene is TRBJ2-1, the V gene TRBV7-6; D not certain. V was shortened by 5 bases and J by 0 bases, with 11 bases between the two germline ends. The CDR3 covers 15 residues. Germline loops: CDR1 SGHVS, CDR2 FNYEAQ. This chain's CDR3 is CASSTGVNSYNEQFF. The CDR3 coding sequence is TGTGCCAGCAGCACCGGAGTGAACTCCTACAATGAGCAGTTCTTC.

This clonotype has ten or more counts. J is TRBJ2-3 and V is TRBV7-2, with D uncertain. There are 13 residues in the CDR3. Trimming cost V 5 bases and J 4 bases, with 10 bases left between them. Germline V gives CDR1 SGHTA, CDR2 FQGNSA. The CDR3: CASSLLEADTQYF. The CDR3 DNA is TGTGCCAGCAGCCTCCTAGAGGCAGATACGCAGTATTTT.

The V call is TRBV7-8, the J call TRBJ2-3, with 9 bases identical to TRBD2. This CDR3 region has 17 residues. Germline-derived CDR1 and CDR2 are SGHVS and FQNEAQ. Trimming took 1 base from V and 3 from J; bases not matched to a gene: 8. The CDR3, as DNA: TGTGCCAGCAGCTTAGTAAGGCGGGGGGGCGTGACAGATACGCAGTATTTT. This gives the protein CASSLVRRGGVTDTQYF.

This clonotype was recorded a few times. V is TRBV15 and J is TRBJ2-1; 8 bases match TRBD2. Per the germline V gene, CDR1 is LNHNV and CDR2 is YYDKDF (reference sequence). Unmatched junction bases numbered 9, after V lost 4 bases and J lost 4 bases. The CDR3 spans 16 residues. The CDR3 here is CATSTLNSGMYNEQFF. The CDR3 region has the DNA TGTGCCACCAGCACCCTTAATAGCGGGATGTACAATGAGCAGTTCTTC.

The V gene is TRBV7-8, the J gene TRBJ1-2, with TRBD1 matching 8 bases. Germline V CDR1 and CDR2: SGHVS, FQNEAQ. V dropped 5 bases and J dropped 1; count of bases not matched to a gene: 9. The CDR3 runs to 16 residues. CDR3 nucleotides: TGTGCCAGCAGCCCCCGACAGGGGAGGATTAACTATGGCTACACCTTC. Its protein product is CASSPRQGRINYGYTF. The full variable domain, in which reference TRBV7-8 and TRBJ1-2 provide the parts outside the CDR3, is GAGVSQSPRYKVAKRGQDVALRCDPISGHVSLFWYQQALGQGPEFLTYFQNEAQLDKSGLPSDRFFAERPEGSVSTLKIQRTQQEDSAVYLCASSPRQGRINYGYTFGSGTRLTVV.

The chain employs TRBV10-3 and TRBJ2-3, with D perhaps matching TRBD1 (6 bases). The V gene lost 10 bases and the J gene lost 6 bases, with 14 bases spanning the gap. Germline V CDR1 and CDR2: ENHRY, SYGVKD. This CDR3 is built from 12 residues. The CDR3 DNA sequence: TGTGCCACCGGACAGCCCTCTGATACGCAGTATTTT. This codes for CATGQPSDTQYF.

DNA of the CDR3: TGTGCCATCAGTGCGGAGGCAGTACCCACCTACTATGGCTACACCTTC. Amino acids: CAISAEAVPTYYGYTF. The J gene is TRBJ1-2, the V gene TRBV10-3; no reliable D call. The CDR3 length is 16 residues. Trimming shortened V by 4 bases and J by 3 bases, and 18 bases separated the two germline ends. Germline lookup yields CDR1 ENHRY and CDR2 SYGVKD.